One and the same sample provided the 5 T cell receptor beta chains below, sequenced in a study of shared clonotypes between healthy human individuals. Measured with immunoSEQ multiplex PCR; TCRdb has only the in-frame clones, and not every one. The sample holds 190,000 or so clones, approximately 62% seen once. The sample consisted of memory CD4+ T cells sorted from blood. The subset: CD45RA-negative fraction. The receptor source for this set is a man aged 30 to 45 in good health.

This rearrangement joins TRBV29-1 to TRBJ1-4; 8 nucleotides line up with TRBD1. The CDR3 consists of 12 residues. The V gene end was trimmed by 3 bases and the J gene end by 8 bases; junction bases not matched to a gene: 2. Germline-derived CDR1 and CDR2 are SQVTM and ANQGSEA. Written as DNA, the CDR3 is TGCAGCGTTGATACAGGGGGAGAAAAACTGTTTTTT. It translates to CSVDTGGEKLFF.

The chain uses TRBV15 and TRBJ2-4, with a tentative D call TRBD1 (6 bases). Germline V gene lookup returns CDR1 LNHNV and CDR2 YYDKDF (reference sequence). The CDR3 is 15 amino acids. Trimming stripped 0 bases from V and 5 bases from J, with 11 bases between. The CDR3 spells CATSRERNRENIQYF. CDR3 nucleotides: TGTGCCACCAGCAGAGAACGAAACAGGGAAAACATTCAGTACTTC.

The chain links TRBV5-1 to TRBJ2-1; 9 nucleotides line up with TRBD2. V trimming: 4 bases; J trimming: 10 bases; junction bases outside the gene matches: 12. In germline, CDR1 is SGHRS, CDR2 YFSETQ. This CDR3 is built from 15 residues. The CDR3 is CASSVLLAGLSEQFF. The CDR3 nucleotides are TGCGCCAGCAGCGTCCTACTAGCGGGTCTGAGCGAGCAGTTCTTC.

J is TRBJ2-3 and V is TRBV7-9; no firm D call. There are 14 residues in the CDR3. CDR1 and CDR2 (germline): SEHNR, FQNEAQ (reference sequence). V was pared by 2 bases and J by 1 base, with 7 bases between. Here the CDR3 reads CASSLIGGTDTQYF. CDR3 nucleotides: TGTGCCAGCAGCTTAATTGGTGGCACAGATACGCAGTATTTT.

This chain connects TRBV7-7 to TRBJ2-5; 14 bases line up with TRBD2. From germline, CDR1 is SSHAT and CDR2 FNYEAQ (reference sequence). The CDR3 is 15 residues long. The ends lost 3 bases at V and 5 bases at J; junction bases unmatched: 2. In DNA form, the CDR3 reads TGTGCCAGCAGCTTGGGACTAGCGGGAGAGGAGACCCAGTACTTC. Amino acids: CASSLGLAGEETQYF.